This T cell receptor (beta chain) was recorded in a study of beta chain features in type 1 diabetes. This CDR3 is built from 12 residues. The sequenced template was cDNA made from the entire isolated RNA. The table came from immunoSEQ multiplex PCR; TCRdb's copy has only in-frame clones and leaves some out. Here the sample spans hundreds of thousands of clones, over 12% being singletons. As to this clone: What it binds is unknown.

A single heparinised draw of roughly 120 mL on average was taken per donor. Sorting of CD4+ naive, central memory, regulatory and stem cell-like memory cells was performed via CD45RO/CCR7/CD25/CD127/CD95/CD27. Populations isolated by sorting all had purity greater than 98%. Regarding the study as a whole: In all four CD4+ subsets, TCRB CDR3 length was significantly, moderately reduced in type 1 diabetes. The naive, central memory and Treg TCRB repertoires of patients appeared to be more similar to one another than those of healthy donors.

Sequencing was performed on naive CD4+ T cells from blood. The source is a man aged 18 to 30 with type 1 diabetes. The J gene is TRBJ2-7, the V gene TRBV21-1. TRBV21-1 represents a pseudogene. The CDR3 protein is CASRASSYEQYF. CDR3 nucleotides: TGTGCCAGCCGGGCCTCCTCCTACGAGCAGTACTTC.